These 9 T cell receptor beta chains came from one sample sequenced in a study of blood T cell repertoires in COVID-19. Assay: immunoSEQ multiplex PCR; the TCRdb copy retains only in-frame clones and omits some. Here the sample spans around 500,000 clones, approximately 85% being singletons. The sequencing sample was made of peripheral blood. Receptor source: a human donor in a cohort sampled during active COVID-19.

This clone showed up just a few times. The chain employs TRBV3-1 (or the pseudogene TRBV3-2) and TRBJ2-7; 9 bases map to TRBD2. The germline gives CDR1 LGHDT, CDR2 YNNKEL (reference sequence). Trimming cost V 0 bases and J 5 bases; bases outside gene matches: 11. This CDR3 is 17 amino acids long. This CDR3 reads CASSQELLASGNHEQYF. The CDR3 DNA is TGTGCCAGCAGCCAAGAACTCCTCGCTAGCGGGAACCACGAGCAGTACTTC.

The sample holds a few counts of this clone. This chain joins TRBV18 and TRBJ1-2; 12 nucleotides line up with TRBD1. The V segment lost 0 bases and the J segment 4 bases; nucleotides outside the gene matches: 6. CDR1 and CDR2 from the germline V gene are KGHSH and LQKENI. The length of the CDR3 is 17 residues. CDR3: CASSPPRLGQGAYGYTF. The CDR3 DNA sequence: TGTGCCAGCTCACCACCGAGGCTGGGACAGGGGGCCTATGGCTACACCTTC.

This clone was observed a single time. The chain is built from TRBV28 and TRBJ1-2; D gene unclear. The V gene's germline CDR1 is MDHEN and CDR2 SYDVKM. CDR3 length equals 19 residues. V gave up 6 bases and J gave up 0 bases, with 26 bases separating them. The CDR3 reads CASSPRLLDSYIANYGYTF. CDR3 in DNA: TGTGCCAGCAGCCCCCGGCTCTTGGACTCTTATATAGCTAACTATGGCTACACCTTC.

V is TRBV14 and J is TRBJ2-7; 9 bases align to TRBD1. The CDR3 loop spans 15 amino acids. V was pared by 5 bases and J by 9 bases, with 14 bases of the junction left unmatched. Germline V gives CDR1 SGHDN, CDR2 FVKESK. CDR3 sequence reads: CASSNTNRGRRWQYF. CDR3 nucleotides: TGTGCCAGCAGCAATACGAACAGGGGGCGGAGGTGGCAGTACTTC.

Of note for this clone: The junction departs from the called germline gene at one end, perhaps through a read error. The chain uses TRBV3-1 (or the pseudogene TRBV3-2) and TRBJ1-2; TRBD1 aligns across 9 bases. This CDR3 is built from 12 residues. Germline loops: CDR1 LGHDT, CDR2 YNNKEL (reference sequence). The CDR3 loop reads CASSQGQGTYTF. CDR3 DNA sequence: TGTGCCAGCAGTCAAGGACAGGGGACGTACACCTTC.

The chain carries TRBV28 and TRBJ1-1; weak D call: TRBD1 (6 bases). This CDR3 is built from 16 residues. Trimming pared 5 bases from V and 1 base from J, leaving 17 bases between. Germline values: CDR1 MDHEN, CDR2 SYDVKM. The CDR3 DNA reads as TGTGCCAGCAGTAGGGGGTCCCTAACTTCGAACACTGAAGCTTTCTTT. As protein: CASSRGSLTSNTEAFF.

This clone was counted a single time. The chain is built from TRBV5-1 and TRBJ2-7; no firm D call. The CDR3 covers 14 residues. CDR1 SGHRS and CDR2 YFSETQ come from the germline V gene. Trimming stripped 4 bases from V and 4 bases from J, with 15 bases between. The CDR3 loop reads CASSPVSSPYEQYF. CDR3 bases: TGCGCCAGCAGCCCCGTTTCCTCTCCGTACGAGCAGTACTTC.

V gene TRBV27 combines with J gene TRBJ2-7, with 8 positions matching TRBD1. CDR1 is MNHEY and CDR2 is SMNVEV in the germline V gene (reference sequence). The J segment lost 0 bases and the V segment lost 2 bases, leaving 6 bases of the junction unmatched. The CDR3 length is 16 residues. CDR3 sequence reads: CASSLLRDRSSYEQYF. CDR3 nucleotide sequence: TGTGCCAGCAGTTTACTCCGGGACAGGAGCTCCTACGAGCAGTACTTC.

J is TRBJ2-5 and V is TRBV6-5; D is perhaps TRBD1 (6 bases). V lost 4 bases, J lost 4 bases, and 13 bases lay in between. The germline CDR1 and CDR2 sequences are MNHEY and SVGAGI. This CDR3 spans 14 amino acids. CDR3 residues: CASSSSPRGETQYF. The CDR3 DNA sequence: TGTGCCAGCAGTTCCTCGCCCAGGGGAGAGACCCAGTACTTC.